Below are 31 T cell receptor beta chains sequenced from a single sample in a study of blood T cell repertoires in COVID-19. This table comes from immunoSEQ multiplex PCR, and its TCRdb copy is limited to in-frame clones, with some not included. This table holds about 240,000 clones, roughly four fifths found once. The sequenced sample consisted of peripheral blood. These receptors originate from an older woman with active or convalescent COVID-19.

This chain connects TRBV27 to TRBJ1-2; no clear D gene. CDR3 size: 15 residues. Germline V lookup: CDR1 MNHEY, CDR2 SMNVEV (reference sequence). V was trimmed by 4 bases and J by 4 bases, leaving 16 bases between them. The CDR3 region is CASSSTPSVFYGYTF. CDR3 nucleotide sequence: TGTGCCAGCAGTTCCACCCCTTCAGTATTCTATGGCTACACCTTC.

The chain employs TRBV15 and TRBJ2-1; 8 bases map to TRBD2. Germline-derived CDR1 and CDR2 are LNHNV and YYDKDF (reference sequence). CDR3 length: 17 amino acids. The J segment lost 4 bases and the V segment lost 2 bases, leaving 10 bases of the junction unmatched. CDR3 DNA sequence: TGTGCCACCAGCAGAAGGGGAACGGCTAGCGGGTACAATGAGCAGTTCTTC. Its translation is CATSRRGTASGYNEQFF. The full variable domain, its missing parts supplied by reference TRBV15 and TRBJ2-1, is DAMVIQNPRYQVTQFGKPVTLSCSQTLNHNVMYWYQQKSSQAPKLLFHYYDKDFNNEADTPDNFQSRRPNTSFCFLDIRSPGLGDTAMYLCATSRRGTASGYNEQFFGPGTRLTVL.

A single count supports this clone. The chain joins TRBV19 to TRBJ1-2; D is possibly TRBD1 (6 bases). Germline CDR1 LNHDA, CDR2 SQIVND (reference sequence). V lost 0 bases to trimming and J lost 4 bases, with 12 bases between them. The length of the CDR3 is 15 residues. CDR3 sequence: CASSIETQGAYGYTF. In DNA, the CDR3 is TGTGCCAGTAGTATAGAGACACAGGGTGCCTATGGCTACACCTTC.

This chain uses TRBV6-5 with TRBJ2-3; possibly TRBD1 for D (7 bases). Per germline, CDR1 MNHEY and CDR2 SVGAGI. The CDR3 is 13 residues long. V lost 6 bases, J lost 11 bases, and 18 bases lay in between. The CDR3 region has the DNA TGTGCCAGCAGACAAGGAGGGGGCAATTGGCAGTATTTT. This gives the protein CASRQGGGNWQYF.

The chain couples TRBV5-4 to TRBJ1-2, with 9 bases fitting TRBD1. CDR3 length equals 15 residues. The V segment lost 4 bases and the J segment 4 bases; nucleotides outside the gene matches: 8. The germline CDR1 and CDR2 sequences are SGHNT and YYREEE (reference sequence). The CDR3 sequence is CASSPGQGQIYGYTF. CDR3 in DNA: TGTGCCAGCAGCCCGGGACAGGGTCAGATCTATGGCTACACCTTC.

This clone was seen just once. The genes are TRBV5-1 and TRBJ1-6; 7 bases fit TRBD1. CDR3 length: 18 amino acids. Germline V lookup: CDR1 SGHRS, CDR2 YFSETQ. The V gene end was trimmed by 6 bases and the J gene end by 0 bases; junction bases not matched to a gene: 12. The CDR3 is CASTPRGRDSSYNSPLHF. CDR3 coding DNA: TGCGCCAGCACCCCCCGGGGACGGGACAGCTCCTATAATTCACCCCTCCACTTT.

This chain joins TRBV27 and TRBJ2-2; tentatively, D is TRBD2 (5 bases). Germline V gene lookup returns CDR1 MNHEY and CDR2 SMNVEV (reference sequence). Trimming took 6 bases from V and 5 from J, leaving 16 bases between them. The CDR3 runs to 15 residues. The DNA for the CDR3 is TGTGCCAGCAGCTCGGACTTCAGCGGTACCGGGGAGCTGTTTTTT. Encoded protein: CASSSDFSGTGELFF.

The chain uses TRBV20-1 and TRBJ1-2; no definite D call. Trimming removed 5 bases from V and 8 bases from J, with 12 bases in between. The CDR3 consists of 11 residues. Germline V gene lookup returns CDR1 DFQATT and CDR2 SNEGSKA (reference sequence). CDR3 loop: CSALDTGGYTF. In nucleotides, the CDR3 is TGCAGTGCTTTAGACACGGGAGGCTACACCTTC.

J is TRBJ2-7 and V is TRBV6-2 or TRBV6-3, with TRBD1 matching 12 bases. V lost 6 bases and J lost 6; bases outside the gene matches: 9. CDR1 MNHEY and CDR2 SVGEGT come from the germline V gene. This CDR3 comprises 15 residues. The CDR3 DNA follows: TGTGCCAGCAGCCACACCGGGACAGGGGGCGGCGAGCAGTACTTC. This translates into CASSHTGTGGGEQYF.

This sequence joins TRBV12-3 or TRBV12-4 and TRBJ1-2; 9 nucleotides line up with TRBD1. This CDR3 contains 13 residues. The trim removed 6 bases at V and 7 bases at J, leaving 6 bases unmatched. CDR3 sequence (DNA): TGTGCCAGCAGAGCCGACAGGGGGATTGGCTACACCTTC. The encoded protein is CASRADRGIGYTF.

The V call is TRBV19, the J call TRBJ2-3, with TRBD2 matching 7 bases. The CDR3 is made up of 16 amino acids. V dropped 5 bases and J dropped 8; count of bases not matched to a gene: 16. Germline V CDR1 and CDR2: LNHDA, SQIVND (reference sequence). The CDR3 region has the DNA TGTGCCAGTAGTCACAGCCGGGACTCCCCGGGGGGTACGCAGTATTTT. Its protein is CASSHSRDSPGGTQYF.

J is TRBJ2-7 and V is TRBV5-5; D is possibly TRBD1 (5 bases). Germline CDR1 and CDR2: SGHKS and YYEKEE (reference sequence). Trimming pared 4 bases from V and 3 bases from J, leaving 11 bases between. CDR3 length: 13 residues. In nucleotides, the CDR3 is TGTGCCAGCAGCGAGGACATCTACTACGAGCAGTACTTC. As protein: CASSEDIYYEQYF.

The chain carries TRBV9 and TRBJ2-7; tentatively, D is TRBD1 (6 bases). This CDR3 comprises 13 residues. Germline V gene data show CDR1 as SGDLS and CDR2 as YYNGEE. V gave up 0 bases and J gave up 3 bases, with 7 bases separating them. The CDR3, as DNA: TGTGCCAGCAGCGTAGAGGACAGCTACGAGCAGTACTTC. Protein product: CASSVEDSYEQYF.

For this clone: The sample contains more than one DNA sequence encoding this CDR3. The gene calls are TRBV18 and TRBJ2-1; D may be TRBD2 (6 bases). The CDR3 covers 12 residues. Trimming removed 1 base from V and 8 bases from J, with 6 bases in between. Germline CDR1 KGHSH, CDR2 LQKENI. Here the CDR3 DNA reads TGTGCCAGCTCACCACGGGGGGATGAGCAGTTCTTC. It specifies CASSPRGDEQFF.

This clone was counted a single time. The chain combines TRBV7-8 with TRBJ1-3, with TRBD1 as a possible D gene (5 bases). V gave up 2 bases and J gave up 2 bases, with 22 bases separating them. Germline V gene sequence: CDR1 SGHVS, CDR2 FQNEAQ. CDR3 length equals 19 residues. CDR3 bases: TGTGCCAGCAGCTTAACCTCCTGGTCCTGGGGGGGAGCTGGAAACACCATATATTTT. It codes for CASSLTSWSWGGAGNTIYF.

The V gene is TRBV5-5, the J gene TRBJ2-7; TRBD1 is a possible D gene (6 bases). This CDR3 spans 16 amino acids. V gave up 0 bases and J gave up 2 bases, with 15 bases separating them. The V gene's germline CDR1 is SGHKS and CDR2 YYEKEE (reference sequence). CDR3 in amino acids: CASSLGAGDIPYEQYF. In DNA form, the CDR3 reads TGTGCCAGCAGCTTGGGAGCAGGGGATATTCCCTACGAGCAGTACTTC.

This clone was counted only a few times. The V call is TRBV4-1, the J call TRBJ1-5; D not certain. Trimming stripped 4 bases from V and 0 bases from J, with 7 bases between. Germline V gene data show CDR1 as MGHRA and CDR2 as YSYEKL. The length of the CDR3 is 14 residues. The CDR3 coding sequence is TGCGCCAGCAGCCGAATACTTAGCAATCAGCCCCAGCATTTT. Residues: CASSRILSNQPQHF.

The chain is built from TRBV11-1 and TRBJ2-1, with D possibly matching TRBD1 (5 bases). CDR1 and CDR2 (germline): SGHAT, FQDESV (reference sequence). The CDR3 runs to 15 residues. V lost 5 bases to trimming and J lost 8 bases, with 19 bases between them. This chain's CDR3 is CASSLEAMQGDEQFF. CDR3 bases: TGTGCCAGCAGCCTTGAGGCAATGCAGGGCGATGAGCAGTTCTTC.

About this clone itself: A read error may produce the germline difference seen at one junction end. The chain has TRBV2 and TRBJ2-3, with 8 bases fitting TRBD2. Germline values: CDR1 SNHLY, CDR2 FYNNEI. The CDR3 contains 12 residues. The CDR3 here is CASSASSGRGVF. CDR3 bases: TGTGCCAGCAGCGCCTCTAGCGGGCGGGGTGTTTTT.

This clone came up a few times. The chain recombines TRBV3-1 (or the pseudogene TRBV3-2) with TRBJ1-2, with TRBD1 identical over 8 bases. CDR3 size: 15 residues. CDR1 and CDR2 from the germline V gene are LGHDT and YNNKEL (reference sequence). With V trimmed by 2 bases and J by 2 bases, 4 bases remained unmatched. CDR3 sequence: CASSQTGGANYGYTF. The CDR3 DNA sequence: TGTGCCAGCAGCCAAACAGGGGGAGCGAACTATGGCTACACCTTC.

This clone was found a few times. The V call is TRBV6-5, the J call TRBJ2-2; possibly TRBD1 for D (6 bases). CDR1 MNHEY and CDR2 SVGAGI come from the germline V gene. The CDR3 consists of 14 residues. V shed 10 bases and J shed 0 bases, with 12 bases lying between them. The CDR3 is CATSGHANTGELFF. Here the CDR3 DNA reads TGTGCCACCTCGGGACACGCGAACACCGGGGAGCTGTTTTTT.

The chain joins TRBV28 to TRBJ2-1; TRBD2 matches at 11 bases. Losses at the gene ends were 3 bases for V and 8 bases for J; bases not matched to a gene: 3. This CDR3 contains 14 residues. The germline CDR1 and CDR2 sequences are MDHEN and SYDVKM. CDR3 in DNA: TGTGCCAGCAGTTTTGTAGCGGGGGGGGATGAGCAGTTCTTC. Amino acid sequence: CASSFVAGGDEQFF.

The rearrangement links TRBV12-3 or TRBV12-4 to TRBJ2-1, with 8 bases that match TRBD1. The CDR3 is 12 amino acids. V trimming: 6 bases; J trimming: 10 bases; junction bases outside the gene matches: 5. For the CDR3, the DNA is TGTGCCAGCAGATCGGACAGGGTCGAGCAGTTCTTC. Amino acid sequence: CASRSDRVEQFF.

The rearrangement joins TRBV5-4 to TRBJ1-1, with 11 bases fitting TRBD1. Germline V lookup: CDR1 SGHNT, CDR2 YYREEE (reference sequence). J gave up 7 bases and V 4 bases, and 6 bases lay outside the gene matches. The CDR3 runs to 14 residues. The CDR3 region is CASSEGQGVGEAFF. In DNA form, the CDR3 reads TGTGCCAGCAGCGAGGGACAGGGGGTAGGTGAAGCTTTCTTT. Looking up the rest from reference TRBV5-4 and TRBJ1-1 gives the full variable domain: ETGVTQSPTHLIKTRGQQVTLRCSSQSGHNTVSWYQQALGQGPQFIFQYYREEENGRGNFPPRFSGLQFPNYSSELNVNALELDDSALYLCASSEGQGVGEAFFGQGTRLTVV.

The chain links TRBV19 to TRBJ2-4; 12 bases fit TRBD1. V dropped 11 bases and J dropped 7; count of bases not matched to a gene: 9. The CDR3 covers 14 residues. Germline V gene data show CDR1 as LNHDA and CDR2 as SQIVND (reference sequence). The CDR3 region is CAPDMGQGANIQYF. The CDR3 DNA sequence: TGTGCCCCCGACATGGGACAGGGGGCGAACATTCAGTACTTC.

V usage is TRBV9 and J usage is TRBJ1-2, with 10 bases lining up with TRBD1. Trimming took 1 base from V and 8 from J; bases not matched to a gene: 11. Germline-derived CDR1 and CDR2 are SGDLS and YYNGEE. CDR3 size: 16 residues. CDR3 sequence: CASSVPYAGTGVGYTF. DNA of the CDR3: TGTGCCAGCAGCGTACCTTATGCAGGGACAGGGGTAGGCTACACCTTC.

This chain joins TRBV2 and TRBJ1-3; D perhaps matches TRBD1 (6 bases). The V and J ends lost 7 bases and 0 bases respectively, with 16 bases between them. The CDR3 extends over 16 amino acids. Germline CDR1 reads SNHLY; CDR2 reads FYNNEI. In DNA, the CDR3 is TGTGCCAGCATCCGGGGACACTTATCCTCTGGAAACACCATATATTTT. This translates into CASIRGHLSSGNTIYF.

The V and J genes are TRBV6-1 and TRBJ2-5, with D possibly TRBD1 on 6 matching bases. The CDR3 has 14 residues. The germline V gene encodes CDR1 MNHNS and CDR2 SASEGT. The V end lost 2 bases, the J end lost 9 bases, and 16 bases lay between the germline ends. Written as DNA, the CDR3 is TGTGCCAGCAGTGAACTGGGCAGGGGACGGCCCCAGTACTTC. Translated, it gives CASSELGRGRPQYF.

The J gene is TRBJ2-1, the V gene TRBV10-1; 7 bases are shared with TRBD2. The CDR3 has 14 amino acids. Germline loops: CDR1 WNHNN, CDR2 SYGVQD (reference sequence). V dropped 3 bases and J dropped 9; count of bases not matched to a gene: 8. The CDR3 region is CASSDGLAASEQFF. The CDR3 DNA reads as TGCGCCAGCAGTGATGGGCTAGCGGCAAGTGAGCAGTTCTTC.

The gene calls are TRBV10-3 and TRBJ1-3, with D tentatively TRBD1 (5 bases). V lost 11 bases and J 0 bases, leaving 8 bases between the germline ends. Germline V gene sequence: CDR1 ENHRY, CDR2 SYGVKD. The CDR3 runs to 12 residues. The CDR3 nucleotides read TGTGCCCTAAGGGGCTCTGGAAACACCATATATTTT. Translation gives CALRGSGNTIYF.

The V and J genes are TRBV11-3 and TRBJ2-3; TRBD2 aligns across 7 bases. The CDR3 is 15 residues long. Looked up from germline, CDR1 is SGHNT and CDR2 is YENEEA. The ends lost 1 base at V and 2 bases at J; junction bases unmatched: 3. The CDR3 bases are TGTGCCAGCAGCTTAGGCCAGCGGGACACAGATACGCAGTATTTT. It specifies CASSLGQRDTDTQYF.